This T cell receptor beta chain is from a study of breast tumors, draining lymph nodes, adjacent tissues. Study conclusions and caveats: Tumor TCR diversity was below lymph nodes but above nontumor tissue. That most tumor T cells come from lymph nodes remained unproven.

Via MiXCR, TCRdb re-called the multiplex PCR reads, giving one row per CDR3 protein. This sample carries 60,000 to 70,000 distinct CDR3 sequences, approximately 57% of them seen once, and the ten largest clones take roughly a fifth. The V end was cut by 5 bases, the J end by 11 bases, with 12 bases between. Germline loops: CDR1 DFQATT, CDR2 SNEGSKA (reference sequence). There are 11 residues in the CDR3. Concerning this clonotype itself: Its antigen is as yet unknown.

The material sequenced was breast tumor tissue. The chain is built from TRBV20-1 and TRBJ1-4, with D possibly being TRBD1 (5 bases). This sequence was found in a female donor with breast cancer. Some clones in this sample may be carry-over from other donors' samples. In nucleotides, the CDR3 is TGCAGTGCTGATCCTCGGGACAAACTGTTTTTT. Translation: CSADPRDKLFF.